The rows below give T cell receptor beta chains drawn from one sample of a study of blood T cells in healthy people across ages. Each CDR3 protein gets one entry after TCRdb re-called the 5' RACE reads with MiXCR. The repertoire holds some 750,000 distinct CDR3 sequences, with approximately 21% as singletons. Sequencing was carried out using blood. These receptors all stem from a man between 65 and 80 years old in good health. Both conserved end residues are part of each CDR3. The order of the fields is J gene, D gene, clone size, V gene, CDR3 DNA, CDR3 protein. The D gene is left open where the match is weak. Clone size, where shown, is once, few, many, or a class for clones that have expanded.

J: TRBJ1-3
D: .
size: .
V: TRBV28
DNA: TGTGCCAGCCGTCAGGGTCACTCTGGAAACACCATATATTTT
CDR3: CASRQGHSGNTIYF

J: TRBJ2-2
D: TRBD2
size: few
V: TRBV7-9
DNA: TGCGCCAGCAGCTTAGAAGAAATAGCGGGAGACACCGGGGAGCTGTTTTTT
CDR3: CASSLEEIAGDTGELFF

J: TRBJ2-1
D: .
size: few
V: TRBV10-3
DNA: TGTGCCATCAGTGAGTTTGATAATGAGCAGTTCTTC
CDR3: CAISEFDNEQFF

J: TRBJ1-3
D: TRBD1
size: .
V: TRBV18
DNA: TGTGCCAGCTCACCTTTTTACGGACAGGCCAACTCTGGAAACACCATATATTTT
CDR3: CASSPFYGQANSGNTIYF

J: TRBJ2-1
D: .
size: few
V: TRBV7-2
DNA: TGTGCCAGCAGCTTAGGGGTGGGGATCTACAATGAGCAGTTCTTC
CDR3: CASSLGVGIYNEQFF

J: TRBJ1-4
D: .
size: .
V: TRBV3-1
DNA: TGTGCCAGCAGCCAGGATTTTAATGAAAAACTGTTTTTT
CDR3: CASSQDFNEKLFF

J: TRBJ2-1
D: .
size: few
V: TRBV14
DNA: TGTGCCAGCAGCCTCTTGAGGGCGTTAGACAATGAGCAGTTCTTC
CDR3: CASSLLRALDNEQFF

J: TRBJ2-1
D: .
size: few
V: TRBV7-3
DNA: TGTGCCAGCAGCTTAGTACAAGCTTCCTACAATGAGCAGTTCTTC
CDR3: CASSLVQASYNEQFF

J: TRBJ2-3
D: .
size: few
V: TRBV3-1
DNA: TGTGCCAGCAGCCTAAAGGCCGCCTACCGCACAGATACGCAGTATTTT
CDR3: CASSLKAAYRTDTQYF

J: TRBJ2-3
D: .
size: few
V: TRBV5-5
DNA: TGTGCCAGCAGCTTGGGACAGAGAGACACAGATACGCAGTATTTT
CDR3: CASSLGQRDTDTQYF

J: TRBJ2-2
D: .
size: .
V: TRBV5-1
DNA: TGCGCCAGCACATACGGGACTTCCACCGGGGAGCTGTTTTTT
CDR3: CASTYGTSTGELFF

J: TRBJ1-4
D: .
size: .
V: TRBV19
DNA: TGTGCCAGTAGTATGGGCAGGGGTGGTGAAAAACTGTTTTTT
CDR3: CASSMGRGGEKLFF

J: TRBJ1-5
D: TRBD1
size: few
V: TRBV6-2/TRBV6-3
DNA: TGTGCCAGCAGTTACGCACAGGGGGATCAGCCCCAGCATTTT
CDR3: CASSYAQGDQPQHF

J: TRBJ2-1
D: TRBD1
size: .
V: TRBV6-5
DNA: TGTGCCAGCAGTAAATGGGACAGGAATGGTGAGCAGTTCTTC
CDR3: CASSKWDRNGEQFF

J: TRBJ1-4
D: TRBD1
size: few
V: TRBV5-4
DNA: TGTGCCAGCAGCGCCCGGGACAGGGAAGGGGAAAAACTGTTTTTT
CDR3: CASSARDREGEKLFF

J: TRBJ1-5
D: .
size: .
V: TRBV28
DNA: TGTGCCAGCAGTTTATTCGGTACGGTTCAGCCCCAGCATTTT
CDR3: CASSLFGTVQPQHF

J: TRBJ2-1
D: .
size: few
V: TRBV20-1
DNA: TGCAGTGCTTATATAGCGCCCACACACAATGAGCAGTTCTTC
CDR3: CSAYIAPTHNEQFF

J: TRBJ2-3
D: TRBD2
size: .
V: TRBV20-1
DNA: TGCAGTGCCGAAGCCGGGACTAGCCCGGATACGCAGTATTTT
CDR3: CSAEAGTSPDTQYF

J: TRBJ2-1
D: .
size: .
V: TRBV5-1
DNA: TGCGCCAGCAGCTTGGAAGGGCCAAGCTCCTACAATGAGCAGTTCTTC
CDR3: CASSLEGPSSYNEQFF

J: TRBJ2-1
D: .
size: .
V: TRBV7-8
DNA: TGTGCCAGCAGCTCCCGGGACGGCTACAATGAGCAGTTCTTC
CDR3: CASSSRDGYNEQFF

J: TRBJ1-1
D: TRBD1
size: .
V: TRBV29-1
DNA: TGCAGCGGGGGACAGGGGAACGCTGAAGCTTTCTTT
CDR3: CSGGQGNAEAFF

J: TRBJ1-5
D: TRBD1
size: .
V: TRBV29-1
DNA: TGCAGCGTTGTACCCCGGCGACAGGGATTGGGCCGGTGTCAGCCCCAGCATTTT
CDR3: CSVVPRRQGLGRCQPQHF

J: TRBJ1-4
D: .
size: .
V: TRBV11-3
DNA: TGTGCCAGCGGAGTGACTAATGAAAAACTGTTTTTT
CDR3: CASGVTNEKLFF

J: TRBJ2-7
D: .
size: few
V: TRBV27
DNA: TGTGCCAGCAGTCCCCGTTGGGACAGGTCGGGAGGGTACTTC
CDR3: CASSPRWDRSGGYF

J: TRBJ2-2
D: .
size: .
V: TRBV3-1
DNA: TGTGCCAGCAGCCACCGGGGAAGGGGGACCGGGGAGCTGTTTTTT
CDR3: CASSHRGRGTGELFF

J: TRBJ2-3
D: TRBD2
size: few
V: TRBV7-8
DNA: TGTGCCAGCAGCTCTTTGACTAGCTGGCAGTATTTT
CDR3: CASSSLTSWQYF

J: TRBJ1-1
D: .
size: .
V: TRBV29-1
DNA: TGCAGCGTTGTTGGCTGGGGGTTGTTGAACACTGAAGCTTTCTTT
CDR3: CSVVGWGLLNTEAFF

J: TRBJ2-5
D: .
size: .
V: TRBV24-1
DNA: TGTGCCACCAGTGCAGGGGGGGAAGAGACCCAGTACTTC
CDR3: CATSAGGEETQYF

J: TRBJ1-4
D: TRBD1
size: .
V: TRBV5-1
DNA: TGCGCCAGCAGCCAGGGACAGGAGGTTGGAAAACTGTTTTTT
CDR3: CASSQGQEVGKLFF

J: TRBJ1-2
D: TRBD1
size: .
V: TRBV6-5
DNA: TGTGCCAGCAGTTACTCGAGAAGGGGACAGGGCTATGGCTACACCTTC
CDR3: CASSYSRRGQGYGYTF

J: TRBJ1-2
D: .
size: few
V: TRBV20-1
DNA: TGCAGTGCTGGAAAACATCCGATCTATGGCTACACCTTC
CDR3: CSAGKHPIYGYTF

J: TRBJ2-2
D: TRBD2
size: .
V: TRBV6-1
DNA: TGTGCCAGCAGTGAGGGACTAGCGGGTTTTACCGGGGAGCTGTTTTTT
CDR3: CASSEGLAGFTGELFF

J: TRBJ1-1
D: .
size: once
V: TRBV24-1
DNA: TGTGCCACCAGTGTGGGTGCGAACACTGAAGCTTTCTTT
CDR3: CATSVGANTEAFF